Below are 18 T cell receptor beta chains sequenced from a single sample in a study of persistence of HIV-infected CD4 T cells. Cells were stimulated with CMV-infected fibroblast lysates at approximately 10 ug/mL. CD40L/CD69 double-negative CD45RO-high memory CD4+ T cells were collected. This was the immunoSEQ version 4 assay in survey mode. Sequencing was performed with immunoSEQ multiplex PCR; in TCRdb, only in-frame clones are kept and a portion is missing. This sample has 40,000 to 50,000 clones, with about 80% found just once. These receptors have no identified antigens. Sequencing used CD4+ T cells sorted from PBMCs after roughly 18-hour stimulation, obtained from a patient who received antiretroviral therapy. Receptors were obtained from an adult man with HIV who was CMV-seropositive.

This clone has only a few counts. The chain couples TRBV6-5 to TRBJ1-1; tentatively, D is TRBD1 (5 bases). Germline V gene data show CDR1 as MNHEY and CDR2 as SVGAGI. V was shortened by 1 base and J by 3 bases, with 6 bases between the two germline ends. CDR3 length: 13 residues. The DNA of the CDR3 is TGTGCCAGCAGTTACTGGGGGTACACTGAAGCTTTCTTT. Translating gives CASSYWGYTEAFF.

J is TRBJ1-6 and V is TRBV7-2; no reliable D call. In germline, CDR1 is SGHTA, CDR2 FQGNSA. The CDR3 has 14 amino acids. V lost 1 base to trimming and J lost 10 bases, with 11 bases between them. The CDR3 region is CASSLGTQNSPLHF. In DNA form, the CDR3 reads TGTGCCAGCAGCTTAGGAACCCAAAACTCACCCCTCCACTTT.

The chain couples TRBV19 to TRBJ2-7; TRBD1 aligns across 7 bases. The CDR3 runs 16 residues. CDR1 and CDR2 from the germline V gene are LNHDA and SQIVND (reference sequence). Unmatched junction bases numbered 8, after V lost 3 bases and J lost 0 bases. The CDR3 region has the DNA TGTGCCAGTAGTATCGGGACCCGACAGGGCTCCTACGAGCAGTACTTC. Amino acids: CASSIGTRQGSYEQYF.

This sequence joins TRBV6-6 and TRBJ1-6; possibly TRBD1 for D (6 bases). CDR1 MNHNY and CDR2 SVGAGI come from the germline V gene (reference sequence). The CDR3 is 14 amino acids. With 6 bases removed from V and 8 bases from J, the gap between germline ends came to 14 bases. CDR3 in DNA: TGTGCCAGCAGACTACAGGGAAAGGATTCACCCCTCCACTTT. Translated: CASRLQGKDSPLHF.

The V and J genes are TRBV30 and TRBJ2-1, with D tentatively TRBD2 (5 bases). Germline V gene data show CDR1 as GTSNPN and CDR2 as SVGIG (reference sequence). The CDR3 is 12 residues long. The V gene lost 3 bases and the J gene lost 11 bases, with 14 bases spanning the gap. CDR3 amino acids: CAWSRTRDKQFF. In DNA, the CDR3 is TGTGCCTGGAGCCGAACTAGGGATAAGCAGTTCTTC.

The V gene is TRBV6-5, the J gene TRBJ1-5; no definite D call. This CDR3 is 14 amino acids long. V was trimmed by 7 bases and J by 1 base, leaving 11 bases between them. From germline, CDR1 is MNHEY and CDR2 SVGAGI. CDR3 sequence (DNA): TGTGCCAGCATCAACACTGGAAGCAATCAGCCCCAGCATTTT. Translation: CASINTGSNQPQHF.

This clone was observed a handful of times. The chain combines TRBV24-1 with TRBJ2-1; D remains unclear. The CDR3 is 13 residues long. Germline lookup yields CDR1 KGHDR and CDR2 SFDVKD. Between the trimmed V and J ends, which lost 1 base and 7 bases, there was a span of 7 bases. DNA of the CDR3: TGTGCCACCAGTGATTTAAGTCTTAATGAGCAGTTCTTC. Protein: CATSDLSLNEQFF.

The chain links TRBV5-1 to TRBJ2-2; D may be TRBD1 (6 bases). This CDR3 comprises 14 residues. Trimming shortened V by 0 bases and J by 10 bases, and 13 bases separated the two germline ends. Per germline, CDR1 SGHRS and CDR2 YFSETQ. CDR3 sequence: CASSLGGGKEELFF. CDR3 in DNA: TGCGCCAGCAGCTTGGGAGGGGGAAAAGAGGAGCTGTTTTTT.

The chain uses TRBV6-4 and TRBJ1-2, with 9 bases that match TRBD1. Germline V gene sequence: CDR1 MRHNA, CDR2 SNTAGT. This CDR3 spans 16 amino acids. The junction had 10 bases not matched to a gene; V was cut back by 2 bases and J by 6 bases. This chain's CDR3 is CASSDLPAGTGHGYTF. CDR3 DNA sequence: TGTGCCAGCAGTGACCTTCCGGCCGGGACAGGGCATGGCTACACCTTC.

V usage is TRBV6-4 and J usage is TRBJ2-3; TRBD1 matches 7 bases. V shed 5 bases and J 1 base; nucleotides not matched to a gene: 3. The CDR3 loop spans 14 amino acids. Germline V lookup: CDR1 MRHNA, CDR2 SNTAGT. The CDR3 reads CASSTGAGTDTQYF. Here the CDR3 DNA reads TGTGCCAGCAGTACAGGGGCCGGCACAGATACGCAGTATTTT.

This chain connects TRBV7-2 to TRBJ1-2; D might be TRBD1 (5 bases). CDR1 and CDR2 (germline): SGHTA, FQGNSA. The CDR3 is 15 amino acids. Trimming cost V 7 bases and J 3 bases, with 18 bases left between them. CDR3 nucleotides: TGTGCCAGCAAGTTCAGCCCGGGGGTGGACTATGGCTACACCTTC. Residues: CASKFSPGVDYGYTF. The whole variable domain, filled in from reference TRBV7-2 and TRBJ1-2, reads GAGVSQSPSNKVTEKGKDVELRCDPISGHTALYWYRQSLGQGLEFLIYFQGNSAPDKSGLPSDRFSAERTGGSVSTLTIQRTQQEDSAVYLCASKFSPGVDYGYTFGSGTRLTVV.

The gene calls are TRBV4-1 and TRBJ1-2; D gene unclear. Germline CDR1 reads MGHRA; CDR2 reads YSYEKL. V was clipped by 0 bases and J by 7 bases, with 12 bases between them. The CDR3 has 14 amino acids. Written as DNA, the CDR3 is TGCGCCAGCAGCCAAGATCAGGACTCCCCTGGCTACACCTTC. Encoded protein: CASSQDQDSPGYTF.

The rearrangement joins TRBV2 to TRBJ2-3; no reliable D call. Germline V gives CDR1 SNHLY, CDR2 FYNNEI. This CDR3 has 11 amino acids. Between the trimmed V and J ends, which lost 9 bases and 4 bases, there was a span of 8 bases. CDR3 nucleotides: TGTGCCAGTAAGGGTGCAGATACGCAGTATTTT. This encodes CASKGADTQYF.

V gene TRBV29-1 combines with J gene TRBJ2-1; D is ambiguous. V dropped 7 bases and J dropped 0 bases, with 7 bases sitting between them. This CDR3 is 12 amino acids long. Germline CDR1 is SQVTM and CDR2 is ANQGSEA. The CDR3 coding sequence is TGCAGCGACAAGAGCTCCTACAATGAGCAGTTCTTC. Protein sequence: CSDKSSYNEQFF.

The chain couples TRBV4-1 to TRBJ2-7; no definite D call. The CDR3 has 15 amino acids. V lost 3 bases and J lost 5, with 17 bases in between. Germline loops: CDR1 MGHRA, CDR2 YSYEKL. DNA of the CDR3: TGCGCCAGCAGCCAGGTCCACGGCTCTATAAACGAGCAGTACTTC. Translating gives CASSQVHGSINEQYF.

The V and J genes are TRBV6-5 and TRBJ2-1; TRBD2 agrees at 9 bases. V lost 4 bases to trimming and J lost 10 bases; unmatched junction nucleotides: 5. In germline, CDR1 is MNHEY, CDR2 SVGAGI. CDR3 length equals 13 residues. Here the CDR3 DNA reads TGTGCCAGCAGTTCCGCGGGGGGGTTCGAGCAGTTCTTC. The encoded protein is CASSSAGGFEQFF.

The chain has TRBV9 and TRBJ2-1, with 14 bases identical to TRBD2. This CDR3 is 21 amino acids long. Per the germline V gene, CDR1 is SGDLS and CDR2 is YYNGEE. V was pared by 0 bases and J by 0 bases, with 11 bases of the junction left unmatched. The CDR3 DNA is TGTGCCAGCAGCGTAGGAGTCTTAGGACTAGCGGGGGGACTCTCCTACAATGAGCAGTTCTTC. This encodes CASSVGVLGLAGGLSYNEQFF.

V is TRBV24-1 and J is TRBJ2-1; TRBD2 matches at 8 bases. The germline gives CDR1 KGHDR, CDR2 SFDVKD. J was trimmed by 8 bases and V by 0 bases; bases with no gene match: 5. The length of the CDR3 is 15 residues. The CDR3: CATSDLNSGIDEQFF. As DNA, the CDR3 is TGTGCCACCAGTGATTTGAATAGCGGGATTGATGAGCAGTTCTTC.